Shown below are 17 T cell receptor beta chains from a single sample sequenced in a study of shared clonotypes between healthy human individuals. Only CD45RO-negative cells positively selected for CCR7 counted as naive CD8 cells, so terminally differentiated effector memory CD45RA+ cells were excluded. Some clones are missing from TCRdb's copy, which holds only in-frame ones; the method was immunoSEQ multiplex PCR. The repertoire has under 850,000 clones, approximately 92% of them found once; the top ten carry around 24%. Sequencing was carried out using naive CD8+ T cells sorted from blood. All receptors come from a man under 40 in good health.

The chain employs TRBV6-1 and TRBJ2-3; 9 bases are shared with TRBD2. From germline, CDR1 is MNHNS and CDR2 SASEGT. The CDR3 is 16 amino acids. Trimming took 2 bases from V and 4 from J; bases not matched to a gene: 7. The CDR3 region is CASSEQIAGVADTQYF. The CDR3 nucleotides are TGTGCCAGCAGTGAACAAATAGCGGGAGTTGCAGATACGCAGTATTTT.

The chain couples TRBV10-2 to TRBJ2-1; D perhaps matches TRBD2 (5 bases). CDR1 WSHSY and CDR2 SAAADI come from the germline V gene. The ends were cut back, 11 bases at V and 0 bases at J, with 11 bases in the middle. The length of the CDR3 is 13 residues. The CDR3 bases are TGCGCCGGCGGACTGAGCTCCTACAATGAGCAGTTCTTC. Translating gives CAGGLSSYNEQFF.

This sequence joins TRBV29-1 and TRBJ2-1; 8 bases line up with TRBD1. Germline V gene sequence: CDR1 SQVTM, CDR2 ANQGSEA. The CDR3 sequence is 14 residues long. Here the CDR3 DNA reads TGCAGTCTATTATCCCCGGGGACAGGTGCTGAGCAGTTCTTC. This sequence encodes CSLLSPGTGAEQFF.

The chain couples TRBV29-1 to TRBJ1-1; perhaps TRBD1 as D (5 bases). The V gene's germline CDR1 is SQVTM and CDR2 ANQGSEA. The V and J ends lost 4 bases and 0 bases respectively, with 15 bases between them. The CDR3 loop spans 15 amino acids. The CDR3 DNA sequence: TGCAGCGTTGGGGCGGGGTGGGGGATGAACACTGAAGCTTTCTTT. It translates to CSVGAGWGMNTEAFF.

The gene calls are TRBV30 and TRBJ1-1; D remains unclear. Trimming left V 0 bases short and J 5 bases short, with 10 bases between. Germline CDR1 reads GTSNPN; CDR2 reads SVGIG (reference sequence). CDR3 length: 13 residues. The CDR3 DNA reads TGTGCCTGGAGTGTATCTTTGGGGACTGAAGCTTTCTTT. It specifies CAWSVSLGTEAFF.

Here the CDR3 reads CASSPYVGQGNYGYTF. In DNA, the CDR3 is TGTGCCAGCAGTCCTTACGTGGGACAGGGGAACTATGGCTACACCTTC. V gene TRBV27 combines with J gene TRBJ1-2, with TRBD1 identical over 10 bases. This CDR3 region has 16 residues. J was trimmed by 2 bases and V by 5 bases; bases with no gene match: 8. Germline V gene data show CDR1 as MNHEY and CDR2 as SMNVEV (reference sequence).

The chain uses TRBV6-5 and TRBJ2-7, with no clear D. CDR3 size: 15 residues. V shed 5 bases and J shed 6 bases, with 20 bases lying between them. Per the germline V gene, CDR1 is MNHEY and CDR2 is SVGAGI. The CDR3 protein is CASSTWTDPVTEQYF. The CDR3 DNA follows: TGTGCCAGCAGTACCTGGACGGACCCGGTGACCGAGCAGTACTTC.

This chain connects TRBV7-6 to TRBJ2-1; 11 bases match TRBD2. Germline V gene data show CDR1 as SGHVS and CDR2 as FNYEAQ. This CDR3 comprises 18 residues. The junction had 5 bases not matched to a gene; V was cut back by 1 base and J by 0 bases. CDR3 in amino acids: CASSLVLAGGGSYNEQFF. In DNA form, the CDR3 reads TGTGCCAGCAGCTTAGTATTAGCGGGAGGGGGCTCCTACAATGAGCAGTTCTTC.

This clone was observed a few times. The rearrangement links TRBV7-8 to TRBJ2-1; D is unclear. Germline values: CDR1 SGHVS, CDR2 FQNEAQ. Deletions cut 2 bases from V and 1 base from J, with 6 bases between. This CDR3 spans 14 amino acids. CDR3 protein: CASSLWASYNEQFF. The CDR3 coding sequence is TGTGCCAGCAGCTTATGGGCATCCTACAATGAGCAGTTCTTC.

The chain joins TRBV28 to TRBJ1-5; D not resolved. The CDR3 sequence is 16 residues long. Germline values: CDR1 MDHEN, CDR2 SYDVKM. V shed 2 bases and J shed 0 bases, with 11 bases lying between them. DNA for the CDR3: TGTGCCAGCAGTTTAATAGGACGGCTTAGCAATCAGCCCCAGCATTTT. Translating it yields CASSLIGRLSNQPQHF.

The chain joins TRBV27 to TRBJ1-1; possibly TRBD1 for D (5 bases). V gave up 4 bases and J gave up 5 bases, with 11 bases separating them. Germline loops: CDR1 MNHEY, CDR2 SMNVEV (reference sequence). CDR3 size: 13 residues. The CDR3 loop reads CASSYLGGTEAFF. In DNA, the CDR3 is TGTGCCAGCAGTTACCTGGGGGGGACTGAAGCTTTCTTT.

The V gene is TRBV11-2, the J gene TRBJ2-1; D unresolved. The CDR3 consists of 15 residues. The V end lost 4 bases, the J end lost 3 bases, and 13 bases lay between the germline ends. Germline CDR1 SGHAT, CDR2 FQNNGV. As DNA, the CDR3 is TGTGCCAGCAGCTCCCCAGGTGGCTACTACAATGAGCAGTTCTTC. Translating it yields CASSSPGGYYNEQFF.

The chain is built from TRBV15 and TRBJ1-5; possible D gene TRBD1, 6 bases. This CDR3 is 17 amino acids long. V was cut by 5 bases and J by 0 bases, with 17 bases left in between. Germline loops: CDR1 LNHNV, CDR2 YYDKDF (reference sequence). CDR3 in amino acids: CATSARGRGYSNQPQHF. CDR3 bases: TGTGCCACCAGCGCCAGGGGAAGGGGTTATAGCAATCAGCCCCAGCATTTT.

J is TRBJ2-7 and V is TRBV14, with 9 bases aligning to TRBD1. Trimming removed 4 bases from V and 2 bases from J; junction bases left unmatched: 3. This CDR3 contains 14 residues. CDR1 is SGHDN and CDR2 is FVKESK in the germline V gene. CDR3 in amino acids: CASSRGQGAYEQYF. CDR3 DNA sequence: TGTGCCAGCAGCCGGGGACAGGGAGCCTACGAGCAGTACTTC.

The chain joins TRBV29-1 to TRBJ2-1, with 16 positions matching TRBD2. The CDR3 contains 17 residues. V dropped 6 bases and J dropped 6; count of bases not matched to a gene: 11. Per germline, CDR1 SQVTM and CDR2 ANQGSEA. The CDR3 nucleotides are TGCAGCGTCGCAGCCCCGGGACTAGCGGGAGGGGGCAATGAGCAGTTCTTC. Its translation: CSVAAPGLAGGGNEQFF.

Details on this clone: Other DNA variants within this sample encode the same CDR3. V usage is TRBV27 and J usage is TRBJ2-7, with D possibly being TRBD2 (6 bases). CDR1 is MNHEY, CDR2 SMNVEV, per germline (reference sequence). This CDR3 is built from 12 residues. V lost 0 bases, J lost 6 bases, and 6 bases lay in between. In DNA, the CDR3 is TGTGCCAGCAGTTTATCGGGGGGCGAGCAGTACTTC. Encoded protein: CASSLSGGEQYF.

The chain employs TRBV27 and TRBJ2-1, with a possible D match to TRBD2 (6 bases). The germline gives CDR1 MNHEY, CDR2 SMNVEV (reference sequence). V lost 8 bases, J lost 7 bases, and 18 bases lay in between. CDR3 length equals 14 residues. In DNA, the CDR3 is TGTGCCAGCGGGGTGATGGGGACTCGGAATGAGCAGTTCTTC. This sequence encodes CASGVMGTRNEQFF.